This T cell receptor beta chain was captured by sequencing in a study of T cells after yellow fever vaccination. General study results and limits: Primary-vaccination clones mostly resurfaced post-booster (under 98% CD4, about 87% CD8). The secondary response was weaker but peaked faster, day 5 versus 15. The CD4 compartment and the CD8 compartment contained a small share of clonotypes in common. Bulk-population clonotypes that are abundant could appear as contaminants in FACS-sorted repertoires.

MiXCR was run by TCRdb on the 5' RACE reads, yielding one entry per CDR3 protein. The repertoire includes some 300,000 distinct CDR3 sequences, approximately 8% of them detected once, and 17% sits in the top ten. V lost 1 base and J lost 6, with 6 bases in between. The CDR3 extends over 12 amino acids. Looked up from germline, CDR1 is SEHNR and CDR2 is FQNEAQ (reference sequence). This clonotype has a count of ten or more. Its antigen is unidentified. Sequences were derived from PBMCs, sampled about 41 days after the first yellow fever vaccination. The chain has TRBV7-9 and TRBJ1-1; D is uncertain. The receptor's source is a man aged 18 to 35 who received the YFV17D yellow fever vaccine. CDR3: CASSLGAAEAFF. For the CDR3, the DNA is TGTGCCAGCAGCTTAGGGGCGGCTGAAGCTTTCTTT.